These 5 T cell receptor beta chains were all obtained from the same sample, sequenced in a study of cytomegalovirus exposure and HLA in healthy donors. Primers: 60 Vbeta forward and 13 Jbeta reverse. Clones were sequenced by immunoSEQ multiplex PCR, and TCRdb holds only the in-frame ones, with some missing. Of about 190,000 clones listed, roughly three quarters are singletons. Sequenced material: PBMCs. These receptors all stem from a woman between 18 and 30 years old in good health and CMV-seronegative.

The J gene is TRBJ1-1, the V gene TRBV5-6; D is undetermined. The V and J ends lost 4 bases and 2 bases respectively, with 18 bases between them. The CDR3 length is 16 residues. CDR1 is SGHDT and CDR2 is YYEEEE in the germline V gene. The CDR3 loop reads CASSGSGRNENTEAFF. The CDR3 coding sequence is TGTGCCAGCAGCGGGTCCGGGAGAAATGAAAACACTGAAGCTTTCTTT.

The chain links TRBV7-2 to TRBJ1-2; maybe TRBD1 (5 bases). V was shortened by 5 bases and J by 2 bases, with 9 bases between the two germline ends. Germline V lookup: CDR1 SGHTA, CDR2 FQGNSA. This CDR3 comprises 13 residues. CDR3 nucleotide sequence: TGTGCCAGCAGCCCCAGGGTGAACTATGGCTACACCTTC. Translation gives CASSPRVNYGYTF.

V usage is TRBV7-2 and J usage is TRBJ1-2; TRBD1 is a possible D gene (6 bases). CDR1 is SGHTA, CDR2 FQGNSA, per germline. V was clipped by 4 bases and J by 0 bases, with 18 bases between them. This CDR3 is 17 amino acids long. CDR3: CASSYQVRGRTNYGYTF. DNA for the CDR3: TGTGCCAGCAGCTACCAGGTCAGGGGTAGGACTAACTATGGCTACACCTTC.

As concerns this clone: The sample has other DNA sequences that encode this CDR3 too. The J gene is TRBJ1-3, the V gene TRBV5-1; D is perhaps TRBD1 (5 bases). Germline V lookup: CDR1 SGHRS, CDR2 YFSETQ. The CDR3 extends over 14 amino acids. V was cut by 1 base and J by 2 bases, with 7 bases left in between. CDR3 DNA: TGCGCCAGCAGCTTGTCGGGGGCTGGAAACACCATATATTTT. This translates into CASSLSGAGNTIYF.

The rearrangement uses TRBV5-1 and TRBJ1-1, with D unresolved. Trimming pared 2 bases from V and 4 bases from J, leaving 9 bases between. Per the germline V gene, CDR1 is SGHRS and CDR2 is YFSETQ. The CDR3 sequence is 13 residues long. The CDR3 sequence is CASSFEGGTEAFF. The DNA of the CDR3 is TGCGCCAGCAGCTTCGAGGGAGGCACTGAAGCTTTCTTT. Full variable domain (outside the CDR3, taken from reference TRBV5-1 and TRBJ1-1): KAGVTQTPRYLIKTRGQQVTLSCSPISGHRSVSWYQQTPGQGLQFLFEYFSETQRNKGNFPGRFSGRQFSNSRSEMNVSTLELGDSALYLCASSFEGGTEAFFGQGTRLTVV.